One sample yielded the 16 T cell receptor beta chains listed below, sequenced in a study of radiation and T cells in renal cell carcinoma. Regarding time point: blood 4 weeks post-SBRT, at nephrectomy. Treatment described: 15 Gy SBRT to primary tumor, nephrectomy 4 weeks later. The method was immunoSEQ multiplex PCR; TCRdb's version includes in-frame clones alone and lacks a portion of them. The profile covers roughly 92,000 clones, with approximately 80% appearing a single time and roughly 7.9% taken by the ten largest. The sample consisted of blood, taken from a patient whose treatment included radiotherapy and nephrectomy. These receptors were collected from a man in his sixties with renal cell carcinoma.

CDR3 loop: CASSPRRGGSTDTQYF. CDR3 bases: TGTGCCAGCAGCCCCCGGCGCGGGGGATCCACAGATACGCAGTATTTT. V and J are TRBV7-2 and TRBJ2-3; the match to TRBD2 covers 7 bases. The CDR3 sequence is 16 residues long. J was trimmed by 2 bases and V by 5 bases; bases with no gene match: 10. The germline V gene encodes CDR1 SGHTA and CDR2 FQGNSA.

This sequence joins TRBV28 and TRBJ2-7; weak D call: TRBD1 (6 bases). The CDR3 runs 11 residues. The V and J ends lost 8 bases and 4 bases respectively, with 9 bases between them. The germline V gene encodes CDR1 MDHEN and CDR2 SYDVKM. The CDR3 DNA reads TGTGCCAGCTCCCAGGGGTACGAGCAGTACTTC. It specifies CASSQGYEQYF.

The count of this clone is one. The V call is TRBV9, the J call TRBJ2-2, with no clear D. This CDR3 comprises 15 residues. V lost 4 bases, J lost 6 bases, and 16 bases lay in between. Germline assignment: CDR1 SGDLS and CDR2 YYNGEE. The CDR3 nucleotides are TGTGCCAGCAGCCCTAGGATTGCAGACCCCGGGGAGCTGTTTTTT. It encodes CASSPRIADPGELFF.

The chain uses TRBV2 and TRBJ2-3, with a weak D call TRBD1 (5 bases). Germline V gene sequence: CDR1 SNHLY, CDR2 FYNNEI. This CDR3 has 15 amino acids. V was shortened by 6 bases and J by 0 bases, with 13 bases between the two germline ends. CDR3 sequence (DNA): TGTGCCAGCAGGAACAGGTTTCTAAGCACAGATACGCAGTATTTT. The encoded protein is CASRNRFLSTDTQYF.

The V call is TRBV13, the J call TRBJ2-7, with D uncertain. This CDR3 comprises 14 residues. Germline CDR1 reads PRHDT; CDR2 reads FYEKMQ (reference sequence). V was cut by 0 bases and J by 2 bases, with 8 bases left in between. CDR3 DNA sequence: TGTGCCAGCAGCTTAGGGGAGCCGCCCTACGAGCAGTACTTC. Amino acids: CASSLGEPPYEQYF. The whole variable domain, filled in from reference TRBV13 and TRBJ2-7, reads AAGVIQSPRHLIKEKRETATLKCYPIPRHDTVYWYQQGPGQDPQFLISFYEKMQSDKGSIPDRFSAQQFSDYHSELNMSSLELGDSALYFCASSLGEPPYEQYFGPGTRLTVT.

The chain joins TRBV28 to TRBJ2-7; the match to TRBD1 covers 9 bases. The germline V gene encodes CDR1 MDHEN and CDR2 SYDVKM. V gave up 5 bases and J gave up 3 bases; unmatched junction bases: 17. The CDR3 has 18 residues. CDR3 sequence reads: CASSGAGTGKTSRYEQYF. DNA for the CDR3: TGTGCCAGCAGTGGTGCCGGGACAGGGAAGACGAGTCGCTACGAGCAGTACTTC.

This clone was seen a handful of times. CDR3 nucleotide sequence: TGTGCCAGCAGCGAGGCCCGGGGTGTTGAGACCGGGGAGCTGTTTTTT. Translated, it gives CASSEARGVETGELFF. The chain uses TRBV9 and TRBJ2-2, with D maybe TRBD2 (5 bases). CDR1 SGDLS and CDR2 YYNGEE come from the germline V gene. CDR3 length: 16 residues. The V gene lost 3 bases and the J gene lost 5 bases, with 17 bases spanning the gap.

This clone was counted a few times. The chain carries TRBV5-8 and TRBJ2-2; TRBD1 or TRBD2 may be the D gene (5 bases each). Germline V gives CDR1 SGHTS, CDR2 YDEGEE. The CDR3 is made up of 15 amino acids. V gave up 4 bases and J gave up 1 base, with 11 bases separating them. The CDR3 region is CASSTGLRNTGELFF. The CDR3 nucleotides are TGTGCCAGCAGCACGGGGCTGCGGAACACCGGGGAGCTGTTTTTT.

V gene TRBV18 combines with J gene TRBJ2-5; 7 bases fit TRBD1. The V segment lost 3 bases and the J segment 5 bases; nucleotides outside the gene matches: 6. In germline, CDR1 is KGHSH, CDR2 LQKENI. The CDR3 length is 14 residues. The CDR3 DNA reads TGTGCCAGCTCACCCACAGGGGCCCTGGAGACCCAGTACTTC. Translating it yields CASSPTGALETQYF.

This clone was recorded only once. The rearrangement links TRBV29-1 to TRBJ1-5; D is perhaps TRBD1 (5 bases). CDR3 size: 15 residues. The germline CDR1 and CDR2 sequences are SQVTM and ANQGSEA. Trimming cost V 5 bases and J 0 bases, with 14 bases left between them. In DNA, the CDR3 is TGCAGCGTTTCTGAAGGGGAGAATAGCAATCAGCCCCAGCATTTT. Its protein product is CSVSEGENSNQPQHF.

The chain joins TRBV7-2 to TRBJ2-3, with 9 bases that match TRBD2. CDR1 and CDR2 (germline): SGHTA, FQGNSA. With 7 bases clipped from V and 3 bases from J, the junction kept 5 bases outside the gene matches. This CDR3 has 14 amino acids. The CDR3 sequence: CASNSGRRTDTQYF. For the CDR3, the DNA is TGTGCCAGCAACAGCGGGAGGAGGACAGATACGCAGTATTTT.

The chain couples TRBV15 to TRBJ2-5; 7 nucleotides line up with TRBD1. The CDR3 runs to 15 residues. Germline CDR1 is LNHNV and CDR2 is YYDKDF (reference sequence). With 2 bases clipped from V and 2 bases from J, the junction kept 5 bases outside the gene matches. This CDR3 is CATSRTGTAQETQYF. CDR3 nucleotide sequence: TGTGCCACCAGCAGAACCGGGACAGCGCAAGAGACCCAGTACTTC.

This clone was seen only a few times. This rearrangement joins TRBV5-5 to TRBJ2-7; TRBD1 is a possible D gene (5 bases). Looked up from germline, CDR1 is SGHKS and CDR2 is YYEKEE (reference sequence). This CDR3 has 12 amino acids. Trimming pared 0 bases from V and 4 bases from J, leaving 5 bases between. Here the CDR3 DNA reads TGTGCCAGCAGCTTGGAGGGGTACGAGCAGTACTTC. It codes for CASSLEGYEQYF. Full variable domain (missing parts from reference TRBV5-5 and TRBJ2-7): DAGVTQSPTHLIKTRGQQVTLRCSPISGHKSVSWYQQVLGQGPQFIFQYYEKEERGRGNFPDRFSARQFPNYSSELNVNALLLGDSALYLCASSLEGYEQYFGPGTRLTVT.

The rearrangement joins TRBV4-2 to TRBJ1-2; perhaps TRBD1 as D (5 bases). V lost 5 bases and J 7 bases, leaving 8 bases between the germline ends. The CDR3 loop spans 11 amino acids. Germline V CDR1 and CDR2: LGHNA, YNFKEQ. CDR3: CASSTRVGYTF. CDR3 in DNA: TGTGCCAGCAGCACCAGGGTTGGCTACACCTTC.

The V call is TRBV6-6, the J call TRBJ2-7; D may be TRBD1 (5 bases). Germline loops: CDR1 MNHNY, CDR2 SVGAGI (reference sequence). This CDR3 comprises 12 residues. The V and J ends lost 2 bases and 5 bases respectively, with 7 bases between them. The CDR3 loop is CASSYKGNEQYF. CDR3 DNA: TGTGCCAGCAGTTACAAGGGGAACGAGCAGTACTTC.

In this sample, this clone turned up once. The chain joins TRBV27 to TRBJ2-7; 8 bases are a match to TRBD1. The CDR3 sequence is 15 residues long. Per germline, CDR1 MNHEY and CDR2 SMNVEV (reference sequence). Trimming took 8 bases from V and 4 from J; bases not matched to a gene: 13. CDR3 nucleotide sequence: TGTGCCAGCGGGGACAGGCAAACACTCGGTTACGAGCAGTACTTC. It codes for CASGDRQTLGYEQYF.